Listed here are 8 T cell receptor beta chains from one sample, sequenced in a study of Graves' ophthalmopathy and Graves' hyperthyroidism. CDR3 regions of TCR beta were amplified from RNA transcripts. Following a first-round RT-PCR that used HTBI primers, a second-round multiplex PCR was carried out. TCRdb re-called the multiplex PCR reads with MiXCR, one entry per CDR3 protein. The profile covers around 520,000 distinct CDR3 sequences, with about 35% appearing a single time and 4% to 5% taken by the ten largest. Sequencing was performed on peripheral blood or thyroid tissue (not recorded which). Every receptor here comes from an adult man with Graves' hyperthyroidism.

To note about this clonotype: An end of the junction does not agree with germline; a read error may underlie this. This chain uses TRBV10-3 with TRBJ1-1, with 7 bases lining up with TRBD1. Germline CDR1 is ENHRY and CDR2 is SYGVKD. The CDR3 consists of 13 residues. CDR3 nucleotides: TGCGCCATAAGACAGGGCGGAGGGACTGAAGCTTTCTTT. Its translation is CAIRQGGGTEAFF.

This clonotype was observed at least ten times. This CDR3 is CSASGGLNYGYTF. The CDR3 DNA reads TGCAGTGCTAGTGGGGGCTTGAACTATGGCTACACCTTC. The chain has TRBV20-1 and TRBJ1-2; possibly TRBD1 for D (6 bases). The V and J ends lost 3 bases and 2 bases respectively, with 10 bases between them. The germline CDR1 and CDR2 sequences are DFQATT and SNEGSKA (reference sequence). This CDR3 comprises 13 residues.

In this sample, this clonotype turned up many times. The genes are TRBV25-1 and TRBJ1-2; D perhaps matches TRBD1 (6 bases). V lost 6 bases and J lost 8, with 16 bases in between. This CDR3 region has 13 residues. Germline CDR1 is MGHDK and CDR2 is SYGVNS. This CDR3 reads CASRHTGLGGYTF. Written as DNA, the CDR3 is TGTGCCAGCAGACATACAGGGCTGGGCGGCTACACCTTC.

This clonotype has ten or more counts. The rearrangement uses TRBV7-9 and TRBJ2-7; 10 nucleotides line up with TRBD2. The CDR3 runs to 13 residues. Per germline, CDR1 SEHNR and CDR2 FQNEAQ (reference sequence). Unmatched junction bases numbered 4, after V lost 8 bases and J lost 3 bases. CDR3 region: CASGPSGSYEQYF. The CDR3, as DNA: TGTGCCAGCGGTCCTAGCGGGAGCTACGAGCAGTACTTC.

CDR3 region: CASSLDSGSSYEQYF. The CDR3 region has the DNA TGTGCCAGCAGCTTAGATAGCGGGAGCTCCTACGAGCAGTACTTC. This rearrangement joins TRBV7-9 to TRBJ2-7, with 9 bases matching TRBD2. This CDR3 has 15 amino acids. V shed 1 base, J shed 0 bases, and the junction held 1 base outside the gene matches. Germline V gene data show CDR1 as SEHNR and CDR2 as FQNEAQ (reference sequence).

Remarks on this clonotype: Just one base apart from a much larger clone, this may be a read error. The CDR3 loop is CASRGPGQYF. The CDR3 nucleotides read TGTGCCAGCAGGGGTCCCGGGCAGTACTTC. The chain couples TRBV2 to TRBJ2-7; D gene unclear. The V gene lost 6 bases and the J gene lost 9 bases, with 9 bases spanning the gap. The CDR3 is 10 residues long. The germline gives CDR1 SNHLY, CDR2 FYNNEI.

A note on this clonotype: Being one base from a much bigger clone, this may be a read error. This chain uses TRBV29-1 with TRBJ1-4; no definite D call. CDR3 length equals 14 residues. Germline V gives CDR1 SQVTM, CDR2 ANQGSEA. The CDR3 sequence is CNVAMASTNEKLFF. In nucleotides, the CDR3 is TGCAACGTGGCGATGGCCTCAACTAATGAAAAACTGTTTTTT.

This clonotype was detected only once. The chain is built from TRBV10-3 and TRBJ2-5; 7 bases are shared with TRBD2. The germline V gene encodes CDR1 ENHRY and CDR2 SYGVKD. Trimming cost V 0 bases and J 9 bases; bases outside gene matches: 16. The CDR3 consists of 17 residues. CDR3 region: CAISESGGGGSNQPQYF. The CDR3 DNA reads as TGTGCCATCAGTGAGTCAGGCGGGGGAGGGAGCAATCAGCCCCAGTACTTC.